The entry that follows covers one TCR beta chain sequence. The entry originates in a study of blood T cell repertoires in COVID-19. From germline, CDR1 is SGHRS and CDR2 YFSETQ. This CDR3 spans 14 amino acids. V lost 5 bases and J lost 7, with 18 bases in between. Clones were sequenced by immunoSEQ multiplex PCR, and TCRdb holds only the in-frame ones, with some missing. The table shows around 28,000 clones, with over 75% occurring only once. This clonotype was sampled from a man between 65 and 79 years old with active COVID-19. Specimen: peripheral blood. The J gene is TRBJ1-2, the V gene TRBV5-1, with a tentative D call TRBD1 (6 bases). The CDR3 protein is CASRIVGGAGGYTF. The CDR3 DNA follows: TGCGCCAGCAGAATCGTAGGGGGAGCTGGTGGCTACACCTTC.